This TCR beta chain was sequenced in a study of technical replicates of blood from a few donors. The V gene's germline CDR1 is LNHDA and CDR2 SQIVND (reference sequence). V lost 7 bases and J 3 bases, leaving 12 bases between the germline ends. The CDR3 has 13 residues. Assay: immunoSEQ multiplex PCR; the TCRdb copy retains only in-frame clones and omits some. This table holds tens of thousands of clones, 98% found once. The rearrangement links TRBV19 to TRBJ1-2, with D possibly matching TRBD1 (5 bases). Input material: T cells isolated from PBMCs. This sequence was found in a human donor in good health. The CDR3 sequence: CASTVTEYYGYTF. The CDR3 region has the DNA TGTGCCAGTACAGTGACAGAGTACTATGGCTACACCTTC.